This TCR beta chain was sequenced in a study of blood T cells in healthy people across ages (dated by TCRdb to between 2014 and 2017). Study-wide context: In model experiments, roughly one uniquely barcoded TCR beta cDNA molecule per two T cells was captured by template switching. Age-related changes in TCR beta repertoire diversity were measured in the study by deep sequencing normalized with unique cDNA molecular identifiers. The donors were divided into four age groups: young (average approximately 17 years), middle-aged (approximately 39), aged (approximately 62) and long-lived (about 84). To avoid experimental bias, donors of different ages were distributed randomly across sequencing lanes. Using the same blood draw, the study looked at two additional independent replicas of 1 million unique cDNA reads for two donors, one aged 18 to 30 and the other aged 80 or older.

A few counts support this clonotype. Its antigen is unknown. This clone may be a read error of a much larger clone one base away. The 40 or so donors, aged about 6 to 95 years, were systemically healthy Caucasian individuals from Russia. Around 10 milliliters of peripheral blood were collected from each donor into EDTA-treated Vacutainer tubes. PBMCs were isolated by Ficoll-Paque density-gradient centrifugation, with at least 6 million obtained per sample. Trizol reagent was used to extract total RNA from the PBMCs, yielding at least 5.5 micrograms per sample. Naive CD45RAhigh/CD27high T cell percentages were measured by flow cytometry on a PBMC aliquot from every donor. To prepare the library, 5' RACE was applied. The data were produced on an Illumina HiSeq 2500. The second PCR ran for roughly 7 to 11 cycles and used a J-beta primer mix along with a sample-barcoded 5' primer. A template-switch 5' adaptor carrying 12 random nucleotides introduced a unique molecular identifier onto each TCR beta cDNA molecule. At least 2.5 million CDR3-containing paired-end reads were obtained from each sample. All of the RNA was converted into first-strand cDNA using the Mint cDNA synthesis kit, with a TRBC-specific oligonucleotide serving as the primer. After uracil-DNA glycosylase treatment, a first 18-cycle PCR used universal primers M1SS and BC2_uni_R on all cDNA. From the authors' description of their analysis: For normalization, 1 million high-quality reads, each with a distinct molecular identifier, were randomly selected from each sample. Reads with shared molecular identifiers were discarded instead of being binned into consensus sequences. MiTCR, set to a Q25 quality threshold and the strictest error-elimination algorithm, was used for CDR3 identification, clonotype clustering and error correction. A nonparametric unseen species model using Euler transformation provided a lower-bound estimate of total TCR beta diversity. TCRdb cleaned the public reads at Q25 with fastp, built clones with MiXCR and kept in-frame beta chains. One record per CDR3 amino acid sequence lists the most common genes and DNA. TCRdb's processing, not the authors' own work, is the source of the V and J calls. In this sample the table shows more than 700,000 distinct CDR3 sequences, about 45% of which occur a single time. Around 18% of the sample comes from the top ten.

Paper-wide results and their limitations: The CMV infection status of donors was not known, potentially confounding age-related changes in expanded clonotypes. Compared with the aged group, the long-lived group had more naive CD4+ T cells, fewer expanded clones and increased TCR diversity, a pattern suggesting age selection. Observed TCR beta diversity per million T cells fell roughly linearly with age, and a significant reduction was already apparent by age roughly 40. Estimates of total diversity based on one million sequenced T cells were regarded as lower bounds and as underestimates. Because profiling used bulk unsorted PBMCs, naive and antigen-experienced compartments could not be compared conclusively. The percentage of naive T cells measured by flow cytometry correlated strongly with observed TCR beta diversity.

The CDR3 runs 14 residues from the cysteine to the phenylalanine. Only the CDR3 region is kept as DNA, spanning 42 bases read in frame from base 1. The germline V gene supplies CDR1 SGHTA and CDR2 FQGNSA. Trimming removed 2 bases from V and 3 bases from J; the gene matches leave 2 bases unexplained. Recombination connected TRBV7-2 to TRBJ1-2, with 8 bases in between that match TRBD1. The source material was blood. The receptor's source is an elderly man in good health. The CDR3 corresponds to CASSLLQGDYGYTF. The DNA sequence reads TGTGCCAGCAGCTTACTACAGGGGGACTATGGCTACACCTTC.